This T cell receptor beta chain appears in the sequencing data of a study of T cell changes during pregnancy in multiple sclerosis. The CDR3 consists of 14 residues. V lost 4 bases and J lost 11; bases outside the gene matches: 11. The germline V gene has CDR1 PRHDT and CDR2 FYEKMQ (reference sequence). TCRdb keeps only in-frame clones here, not all; method: immunoSEQ multiplex PCR. The sample has tens of thousands of clones, 90% seen once. This receptor was obtained from a female donor with multiple sclerosis, enrolled in a pregnancy study. Sample: CD8+ T cells from peripheral blood mononuclear cells, taken in the second trimester of pregnancy. The rearrangement uses TRBV13 and TRBJ2-1, with TRBD2 matching over 7 bases. The CDR3 reads CASSSREEDKKQFF. The CDR3 bases are TGTGCCAGCAGCTCACGGGAGGAGGATAAGAAGCAGTTCTTC.